Below are 10 T cell receptor beta chains sequenced from a single sample in a study of blood T cells in healthy people across ages. Together with a sample-barcoded 5' primer, a J-beta primer mix was included in a second PCR lasting about 7 to 12 cycles. TCRdb re-called the 5' RACE reads through MiXCR, storing one row per CDR3 protein. The data hold about 1.8 million distinct CDR3 sequences, with approximately 50% observed a single time. Sequencing used blood. The receptor source for this set is a woman aged 40-49 years in good health.

The chain joins TRBV6-6 to TRBJ1-4; D may be TRBD1 (5 bases). Germline assignment: CDR1 MNHNY and CDR2 SVGAGI (reference sequence). Trimming left V 6 bases short and J 6 bases short, with 17 bases between. This CDR3 contains 15 residues. The CDR3 DNA reads TGTGCCAGCAGCCGGGACTTCTTCGGGGATGAAAAACTGTTTTTT. Translating gives CASSRDFFGDEKLFF.

The V gene is TRBV27, the J gene TRBJ2-3; D remains unclear. The V end was cut by 3 bases, the J end by 5 bases, with 12 bases between. There are 14 residues in the CDR3. CDR1 is MNHEY and CDR2 is SMNVEV in the germline V gene (reference sequence). The CDR3 coding sequence is TGTGCCAGCAGTTTGGAATCTTTCAAAGATACGCAGTATTTT. It codes for CASSLESFKDTQYF.

The chain employs TRBV20-1 and TRBJ2-7; TRBD2 matches 9 bases. The CDR3 covers 13 residues. J gave up 10 bases and V 3 bases, and 10 bases lay outside the gene matches. Germline V gives CDR1 DFQATT, CDR2 SNEGSKA (reference sequence). The CDR3 bases are TGCAGTGCTAGCCGGGATAGCGGGGGACTCCAGTACTTC. Its translation: CSASRDSGGLQYF.

Notes on this clonotype: At one end, the junction sequence differs from germline, possibly due to a read error. This chain connects TRBV6-6 to TRBJ2-5, with D possibly being TRBD2 (6 bases). The DNA matches TRBJ2-1 better at its end, which makes the J call doubtful. CDR1 is MNHNY, CDR2 SVGAGI, per germline (reference sequence). CDR3 size: 15 residues. The CDR3 DNA follows: TGTGCCAACAGTAAACATACCGGGAGTGGGGTGACCCAGTTCTTC. Amino acids: CANSKHTGSGVTQFF.

The chain uses TRBV6-5 and TRBJ2-4, with 11 bases fitting TRBD1. The J call may be wrong; the DNA end is better matched by TRBJ2-7. This CDR3 is 15 amino acids long. CDR1 and CDR2 from the germline V gene are MNHEY and SVGAGI. The DNA of the CDR3 is TGTGCCAGCAGACCCAGGACAGGGGGCTTATACGAGCAGTACTTC. It translates to CASRPRTGGLYEQYF.

The V and J genes are TRBV20-1 and TRBJ2-3; tentatively, D is TRBD1 or TRBD2 (5 bases each). The germline V and J ends were trimmed by 8 bases and 9 bases, with 21 bases remaining between them. Germline loops: CDR1 DFQATT, CDR2 SNEGSKA (reference sequence). The length of the CDR3 is 13 residues. The CDR3 region is CSLQEGVPGTQYF. The CDR3 nucleotides are TGCAGTCTCCAGGAAGGGGTCCCGGGGACGCAGTATTTT.

In DNA, the CDR3 is TGTGCCAGCAGCCCCCGGGACTTGAGGGGAAAGACCCAGTACTTC. The encoded protein is CASSPRDLRGKTQYF. The V call is TRBV7-9, the J call TRBJ2-5, with D possibly being TRBD2 (6 bases). CDR3 length: 15 residues. CDR1 and CDR2 from the germline V gene are SEHNR and FQNEAQ (reference sequence). V was trimmed by 5 bases and J by 6 bases, leaving 19 bases between them.

This clonotype was observed a few times. The V gene is TRBV28, the J gene TRBJ2-7, with D possibly being TRBD2 (7 bases). This CDR3 spans 14 amino acids. The V and J ends lost 2 bases and 5 bases respectively, with 13 bases between them. Looked up from germline, CDR1 is MDHEN and CDR2 is SYDVKM. CDR3 amino acids: CASSLRGGGDEQYF. The CDR3 DNA follows: TGTGCCAGCAGTTTAAGGGGGGGAGGCGACGAGCAGTACTTC.

This clonotype was recorded a few times. V usage is TRBV11-2 and J usage is TRBJ2-4; 8 bases are a match to TRBD2. The end of the DNA fits TRBJ2-5 better, so the J call may be wrong. The CDR3 is 15 amino acids. CDR1 SGHAT and CDR2 FQNNGV come from the germline V gene. CDR3 region: CASSLIRGGKETQYF. The CDR3 DNA sequence: TGTGCCAGCAGCTTAATCCGGGGGGGAAAAGAGACCCAGTACTTC.

About this clonotype: One end of the junction does not line up with germline, which may come from a read error. The CDR3 sequence: CASSLRTGLSDEQYF. DNA of the CDR3: TGTGCCAGCAGTTTACGGACAGGGCTCTCCGACGAGCAGTACTTC. J is TRBJ2-7 and V is TRBV27; 8 nucleotides match TRBD1. Germline CDR1 and CDR2: MNHEY and SMNVEV (reference sequence). This CDR3 spans 15 amino acids.